This TCR beta chain originates from a study of long-term antiretroviral therapy in people with HIV. Study results and caveats: An increase in diversity followed ART, yet levels stayed below transplant donor controls. Pre-ART clonal expansion yielded clones that dominated the repertoire at all time points. Blood dates from the mid-2000s to the late 2010s, possibly under older ART regimens.

As to this clone: The antigen remains unidentified.

A v3.0 immunoSEQ assay was performed at survey level. Measured with immunoSEQ multiplex PCR; TCRdb has only the in-frame clones, and not every one. The sample carries about 23,000 clones, approximately 80% recorded once. None of the participants with HIV were treated outside the United States. The receptor was isolated from a man in his forties or fifties with HIV. The sample here was unsorted PBMCs, taken 0.3 years after starting antiretroviral therapy.

CDR3 DNA: TGTGCCAGCAGCTTAGCTGGTAGAGGGTACACAGATACGCAGTATTTT. Protein: CASSLAGRGYTDTQYF. This chain joins TRBV7-2 and TRBJ2-3, with D tentatively TRBD2 (5 bases). The CDR3 has 16 residues. V lost 0 bases to trimming and J lost 2 bases, with 12 bases between them. Germline lookup yields CDR1 SGHTA and CDR2 FQGNSA.